This TCR beta chain was identified during a study of blood T cell repertoires in COVID-19. Study members were between 18 and 89 years old and lived in 24 US regions. Participant-given clinical history determined each cohort assignment. CDR1 is LNHDA, CDR2 SQIVND, per germline (reference sequence). V was clipped by 5 bases and J by 2 bases, with 10 bases between them. The length of the CDR3 is 13 residues. As processed by the authors: Using reference gene primer amplification, nucleated cell counts were estimated. The repertoire was sequenced with immunoSEQ multiplex PCR; TCRdb's copy has only in-frame clones and lacks some. That table is the source of V, J and clone size, and D and trimming were worked out from the DNA. The sample includes 250,000 to 300,000 clones, under 95% of them seen just once.

The clonotype was recovered from a woman aged 40-49 years with acute COVID-19. This rearrangement joins TRBV19 to TRBJ2-7; perhaps TRBD2 as D (6 bases). The source material was PBMCs or T cells enriched from blood (not recorded which). CDR3 bases: TGTGCCAGTAGTCCCGGAGGGACCTACGAGCAGTACTTC. Protein: CASSPGGTYEQYF. The complete variable domain, with remaining parts taken from reference TRBV19 and TRBJ2-7, reads DGGITQSPKYLFRKEGQNVTLSCEQNLNHDAMYWYRQDPGQGLRLIYYSQIVNDFQKGDIAEGYSVSREKKESFPLTVTSAQKNPTAFYLCASSPGGTYEQYFGPGTRLTVT.